This TCR beta chain came from a study of human T cells and chemical hapten exposure. Turning to the study itself: The cohort included alopecia areata under or over 50% scalp, totalis and universalis.

Sample time point: patch test 1, 2 weeks after DPC sensitization. Specified treatment: therapeutic diphenylcyclopropenone sensitization with weekly scalp DPC. The library gave individual cDNA molecules unique molecular identifiers. Methods used by the authors: Samples had a median of 95,638 TCRs, ranging roughly 20,000 to 690,600. TCRdb passed the RACE reads through MiXCR, listing each CDR3 protein once. TCRdb's processing, not the authors', yielded these V and J calls. The sample has about 360,000 distinct CDR3 sequences; approximately 6.3% are singletons. Sequenced material: whole blood, taken in connection with sensitization to the hapten diphenylcyclopropenone (DPC). This TCR came from a woman aged 18 to 35 with alopecia areata. Some clones in this sample may be carry-over from other donors' samples.

The CDR3 DNA is TGTGCCAGCAGCTCCAGCGAGGAATTGGGTGAAGCTTTCTTT. Translating it yields CASSSSEELGEAFF. The chain carries TRBV7-6 and TRBJ1-1; D is ambiguous. The germline CDR1 and CDR2 sequences are SGHVS and FNYEAQ. Between the trimmed V and J ends, which lost 4 bases and 7 bases, there was a span of 16 bases. The CDR3 runs to 14 residues.